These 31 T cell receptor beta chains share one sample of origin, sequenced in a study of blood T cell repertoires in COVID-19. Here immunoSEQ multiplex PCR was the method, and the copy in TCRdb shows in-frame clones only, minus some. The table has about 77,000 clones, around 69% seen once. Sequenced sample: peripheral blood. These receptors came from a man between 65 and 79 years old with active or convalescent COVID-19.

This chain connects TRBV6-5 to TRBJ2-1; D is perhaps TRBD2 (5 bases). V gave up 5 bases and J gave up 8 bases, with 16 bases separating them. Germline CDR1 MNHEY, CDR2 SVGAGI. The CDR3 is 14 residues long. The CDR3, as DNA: TGTGCCAGCAGTCCTCGAGAGGGCCACTATGAGCAGTTCTTC. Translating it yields CASSPREGHYEQFF.

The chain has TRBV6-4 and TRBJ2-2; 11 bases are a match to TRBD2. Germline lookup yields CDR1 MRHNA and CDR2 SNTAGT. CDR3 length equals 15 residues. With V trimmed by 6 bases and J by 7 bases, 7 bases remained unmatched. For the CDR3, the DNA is TGTGCCAGCAGAACCACTAGCGGGGGAGACGGGGAGCTGTTTTTT. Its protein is CASRTTSGGDGELFF.

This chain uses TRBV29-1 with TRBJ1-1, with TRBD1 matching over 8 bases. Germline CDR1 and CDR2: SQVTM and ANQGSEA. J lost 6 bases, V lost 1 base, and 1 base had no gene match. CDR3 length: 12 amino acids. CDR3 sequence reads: CSVEGGQAEAFF. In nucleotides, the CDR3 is TGCAGCGTTGAAGGGGGACAGGCTGAAGCTTTCTTT.

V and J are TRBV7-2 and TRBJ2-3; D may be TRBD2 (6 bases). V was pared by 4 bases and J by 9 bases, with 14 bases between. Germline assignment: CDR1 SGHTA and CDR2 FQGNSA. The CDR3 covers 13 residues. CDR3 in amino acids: CASSYGGSMTQYF. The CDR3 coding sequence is TGTGCCAGCAGCTACGGGGGTTCCATGACGCAGTATTTT.

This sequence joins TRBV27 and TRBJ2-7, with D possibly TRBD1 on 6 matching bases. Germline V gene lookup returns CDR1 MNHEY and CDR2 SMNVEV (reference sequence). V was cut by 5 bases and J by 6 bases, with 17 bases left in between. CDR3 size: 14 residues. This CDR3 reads CASSPTRQAGEQYF. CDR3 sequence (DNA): TGTGCCAGCAGTCCAACCCGACAGGCGGGCGAGCAGTACTTC.

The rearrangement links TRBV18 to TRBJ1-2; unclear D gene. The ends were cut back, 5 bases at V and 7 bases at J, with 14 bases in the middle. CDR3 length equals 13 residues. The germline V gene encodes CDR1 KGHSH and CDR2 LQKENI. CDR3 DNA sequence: TGTGCCAGCTCATCTGAGCTGGGCCTTGGCTACACCTTC. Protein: CASSSELGLGYTF.

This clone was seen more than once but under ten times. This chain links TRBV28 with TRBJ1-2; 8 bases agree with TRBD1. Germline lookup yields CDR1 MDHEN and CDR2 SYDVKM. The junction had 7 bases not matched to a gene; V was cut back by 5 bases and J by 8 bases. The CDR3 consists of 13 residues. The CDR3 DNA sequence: TGTGCCAGCAGTCCCGGACAGGGAGGCGGCTACACCTTC. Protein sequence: CASSPGQGGGYTF.

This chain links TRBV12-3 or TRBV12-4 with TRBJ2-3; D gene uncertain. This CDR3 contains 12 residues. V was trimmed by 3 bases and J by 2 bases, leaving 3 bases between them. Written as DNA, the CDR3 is TGTGCCAGCAGTTTTAACACAGATACGCAGTATTTT. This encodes CASSFNTDTQYF.

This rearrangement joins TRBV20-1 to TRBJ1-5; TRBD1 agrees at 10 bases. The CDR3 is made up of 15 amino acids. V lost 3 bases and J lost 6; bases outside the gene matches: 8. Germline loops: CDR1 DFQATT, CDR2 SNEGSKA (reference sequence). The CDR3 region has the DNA TGCAGTGCTAGTCCGGGACAGGGGACACGTCAGCCCCAGCATTTT. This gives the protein CSASPGQGTRQPQHF.

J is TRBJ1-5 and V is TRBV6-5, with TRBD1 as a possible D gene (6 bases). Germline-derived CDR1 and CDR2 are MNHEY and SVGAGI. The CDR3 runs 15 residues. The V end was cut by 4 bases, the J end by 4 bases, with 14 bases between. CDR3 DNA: TGTGCCAGCAGTTCCAATGGGGGCTGGAATCAGCCCCAGCATTTT. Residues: CASSSNGGWNQPQHF.

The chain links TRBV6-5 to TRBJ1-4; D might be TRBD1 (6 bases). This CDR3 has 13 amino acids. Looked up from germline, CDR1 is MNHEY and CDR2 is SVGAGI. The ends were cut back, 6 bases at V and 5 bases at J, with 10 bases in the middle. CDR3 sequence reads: CASRWTENEKLFF. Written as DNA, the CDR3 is TGTGCCAGCAGATGGACAGAGAATGAAAAACTGTTTTTT.

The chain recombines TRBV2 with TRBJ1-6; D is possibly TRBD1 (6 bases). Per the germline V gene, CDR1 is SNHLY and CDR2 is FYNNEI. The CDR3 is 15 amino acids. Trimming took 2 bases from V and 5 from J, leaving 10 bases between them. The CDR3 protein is CASSERTENNSPLHF. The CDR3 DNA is TGTGCCAGCAGTGAAAGGACAGAAAATAATTCACCCCTCCACTTT.

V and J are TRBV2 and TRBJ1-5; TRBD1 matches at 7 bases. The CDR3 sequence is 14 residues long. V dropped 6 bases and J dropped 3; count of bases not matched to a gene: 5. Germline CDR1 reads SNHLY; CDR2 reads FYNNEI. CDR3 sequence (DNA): TGTGCCAGCAGCTTTGACAGGGACAATCAGCCCCAGCATTTT. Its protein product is CASSFDRDNQPQHF.

Written as DNA, the CDR3 is TGCGCCAGCGGACTACAGGGGGACTATGGCTACACCTTC. Amino acids: CASGLQGDYGYTF. This sequence joins TRBV5-1 and TRBJ1-2; 8 bases are shared with TRBD1. The V gene end was trimmed by 7 bases and the J gene end by 3 bases; junction bases not matched to a gene: 5. This CDR3 region has 13 residues. Germline V lookup: CDR1 SGHRS, CDR2 YFSETQ. Filled out from reference TRBV5-1 and TRBJ1-2, the complete variable domain reads KAGVTQTPRYLIKTRGQQVTLSCSPISGHRSVSWYQQTPGQGLQFLFEYFSETQRNKGNFPGRFSGRQFSNSRSEMNVSTLELGDSALYLCASGLQGDYGYTFGSGTRLTVV.

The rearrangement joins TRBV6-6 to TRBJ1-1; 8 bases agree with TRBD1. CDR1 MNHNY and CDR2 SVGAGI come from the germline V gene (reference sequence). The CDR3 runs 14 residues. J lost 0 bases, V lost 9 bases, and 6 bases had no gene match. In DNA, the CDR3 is TGTGCCAGTTCAGGGGGCTTTGTGAACACTGAAGCTTTCTTT. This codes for CASSGGFVNTEAFF.

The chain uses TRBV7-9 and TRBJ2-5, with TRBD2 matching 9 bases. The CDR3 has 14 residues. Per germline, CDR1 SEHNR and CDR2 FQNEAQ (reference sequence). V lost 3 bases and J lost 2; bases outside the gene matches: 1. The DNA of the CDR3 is TGTGCCAGCAGCTTTGGACTAGCGCAAGAGACCCAGTACTTC. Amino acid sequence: CASSFGLAQETQYF.

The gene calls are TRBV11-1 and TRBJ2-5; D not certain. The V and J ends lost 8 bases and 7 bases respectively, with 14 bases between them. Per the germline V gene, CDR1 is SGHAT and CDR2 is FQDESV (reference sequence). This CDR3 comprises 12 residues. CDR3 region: CASSLSFGTQYF. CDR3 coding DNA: TGTGCCAGCTCTTTAAGCTTTGGGACCCAGTACTTC.

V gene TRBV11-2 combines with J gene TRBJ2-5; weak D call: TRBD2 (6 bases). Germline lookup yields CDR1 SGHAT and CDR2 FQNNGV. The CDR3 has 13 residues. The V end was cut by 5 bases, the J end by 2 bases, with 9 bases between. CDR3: CASSREPQETQYF. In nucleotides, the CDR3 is TGTGCCAGCAGCCGGGAGCCTCAAGAGACCCAGTACTTC.

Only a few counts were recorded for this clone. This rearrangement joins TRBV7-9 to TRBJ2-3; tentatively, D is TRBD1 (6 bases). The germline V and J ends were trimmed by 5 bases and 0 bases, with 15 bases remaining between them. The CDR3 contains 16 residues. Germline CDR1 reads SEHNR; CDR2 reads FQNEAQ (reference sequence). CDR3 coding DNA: TGTGCCAGCAGCGCAAAACAGGGACCCAGCACAGATACGCAGTATTTT. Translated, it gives CASSAKQGPSTDTQYF.

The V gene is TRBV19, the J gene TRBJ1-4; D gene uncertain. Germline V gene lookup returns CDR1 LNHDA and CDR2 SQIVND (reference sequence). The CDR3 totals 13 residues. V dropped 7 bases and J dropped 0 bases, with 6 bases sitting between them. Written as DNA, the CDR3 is TGTGCCAGTAAGAGGGCAACTAATGAAAAACTGTTTTTT. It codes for CASKRATNEKLFF.

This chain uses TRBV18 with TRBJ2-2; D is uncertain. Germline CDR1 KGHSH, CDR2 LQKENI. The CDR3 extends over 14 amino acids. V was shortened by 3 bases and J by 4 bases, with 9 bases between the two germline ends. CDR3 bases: TGTGCCAGCTCACCTGTAGTTGGCACCGGGGAGCTGTTTTTT. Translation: CASSPVVGTGELFF.

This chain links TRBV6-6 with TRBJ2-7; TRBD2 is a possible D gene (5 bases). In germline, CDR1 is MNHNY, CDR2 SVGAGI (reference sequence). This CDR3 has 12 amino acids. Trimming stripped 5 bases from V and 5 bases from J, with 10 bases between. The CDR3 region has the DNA TGTGCCAGCAGTCACGAGGGTAACGAGCAGTACTTC. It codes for CASSHEGNEQYF.

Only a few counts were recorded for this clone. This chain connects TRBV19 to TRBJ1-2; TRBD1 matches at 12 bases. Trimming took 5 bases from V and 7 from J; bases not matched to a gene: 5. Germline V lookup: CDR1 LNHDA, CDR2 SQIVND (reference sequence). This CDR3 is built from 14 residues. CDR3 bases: TGTGCCAGTAGTCCCCGGGACAGGGGGCTTGGCTACACCTTC. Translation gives CASSPRDRGLGYTF.

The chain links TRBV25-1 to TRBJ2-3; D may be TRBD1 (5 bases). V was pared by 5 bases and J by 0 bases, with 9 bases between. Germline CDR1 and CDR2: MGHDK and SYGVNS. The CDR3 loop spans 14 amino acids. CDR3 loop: CASSWGRSTDTQYF. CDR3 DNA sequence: TGTGCCAGCAGTTGGGGCAGAAGCACAGATACGCAGTATTTT.

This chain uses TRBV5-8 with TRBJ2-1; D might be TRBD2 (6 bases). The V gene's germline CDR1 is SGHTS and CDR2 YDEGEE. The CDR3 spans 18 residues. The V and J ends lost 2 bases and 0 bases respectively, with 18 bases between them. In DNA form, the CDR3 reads TGTGCCAGCAGCTTTGCGGGACCTCGCCGTGACTCCTACAATGAGCAGTTCTTC. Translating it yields CASSFAGPRRDSYNEQFF.

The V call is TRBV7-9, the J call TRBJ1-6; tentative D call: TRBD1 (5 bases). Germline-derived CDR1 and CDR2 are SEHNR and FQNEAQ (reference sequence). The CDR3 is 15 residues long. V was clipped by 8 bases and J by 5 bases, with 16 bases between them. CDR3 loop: CASARAAGNNSPLHF. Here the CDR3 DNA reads TGTGCCAGCGCCAGGGCCGCGGGAAATAATTCACCCCTCCACTTT.

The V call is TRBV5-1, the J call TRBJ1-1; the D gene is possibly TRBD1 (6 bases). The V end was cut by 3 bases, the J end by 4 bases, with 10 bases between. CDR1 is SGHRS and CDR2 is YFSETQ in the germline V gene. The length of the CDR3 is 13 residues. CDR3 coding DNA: TGCGCCAGCAGCTCTATACAGGGCACTGAAGCTTTCTTT. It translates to CASSSIQGTEAFF.

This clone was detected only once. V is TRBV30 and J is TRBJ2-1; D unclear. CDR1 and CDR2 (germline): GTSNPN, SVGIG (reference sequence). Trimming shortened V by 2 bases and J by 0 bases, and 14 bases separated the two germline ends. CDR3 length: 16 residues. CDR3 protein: CAWSLSVSSSYNEQFF. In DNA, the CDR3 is TGTGCCTGGAGTCTATCGGTGTCGAGCTCCTACAATGAGCAGTTCTTC.

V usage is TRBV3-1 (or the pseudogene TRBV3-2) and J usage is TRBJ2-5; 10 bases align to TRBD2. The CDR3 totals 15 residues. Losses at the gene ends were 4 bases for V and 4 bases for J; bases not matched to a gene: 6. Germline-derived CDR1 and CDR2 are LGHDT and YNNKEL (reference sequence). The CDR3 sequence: CASSPLAGEGETQYF. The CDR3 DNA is TGTGCCAGCAGCCCCCTAGCGGGGGAGGGAGAGACCCAGTACTTC.

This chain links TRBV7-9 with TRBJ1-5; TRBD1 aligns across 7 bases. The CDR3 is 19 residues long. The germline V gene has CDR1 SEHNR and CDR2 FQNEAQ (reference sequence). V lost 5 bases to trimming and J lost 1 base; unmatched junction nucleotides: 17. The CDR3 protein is CASSRRQGQTSPSNQPQHF. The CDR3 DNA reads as TGTGCCAGCAGCCGGAGACAGGGACAAACTTCACCAAGCAATCAGCCCCAGCATTTT. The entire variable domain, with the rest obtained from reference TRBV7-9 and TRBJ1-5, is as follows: DTGVSQNPRHKITKRGQNVTFRCDPISEHNRLYWYRQTLGQGPEFLTYFQNEAQLEKSRLLSDRFSAERPKGSFSTLEIQRTEQGDSAMYLCASSRRQGQTSPSNQPQHFGDGTRLSIL.

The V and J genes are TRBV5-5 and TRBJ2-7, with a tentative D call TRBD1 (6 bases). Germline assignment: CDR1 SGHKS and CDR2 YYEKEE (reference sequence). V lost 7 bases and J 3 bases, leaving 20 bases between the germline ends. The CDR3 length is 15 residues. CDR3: CASDPFDRPDYEQYF. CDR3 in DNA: TGTGCCAGCGACCCCTTCGACAGGCCAGACTACGAGCAGTACTTC.